This section outlines one TCR beta chain sequence together with its context. The antigen is not known. Here immunoSEQ multiplex PCR was the method, and the copy in TCRdb shows in-frame clones only, minus some. This table has 180,000 or so clones, 88% appearing once. The record originates from a study of T cell responses to AZD1222 COVID-19 vaccine. The germline V gene has CDR1 SGDLS and CDR2 YYNGEE. The CDR3 sequence is 19 residues long. The ends were cut back, 0 bases at V and 0 bases at J, with 18 bases in the middle. General observations from the study: The donors showed a predominance of white British ancestry and of females, with possible underestimation of clonal diversity.

Sequenced material: peripheral blood, taken 28 days after the second AZD1222 dose. The genes are TRBV9 and TRBJ2-2; weak D call: TRBD2 (5 bases). The source is an adult who received the AZD1222 COVID-19 vaccine. The DNA for the CDR3 is TGTGCCAGCAGCGTAGCCCCTTTGCGGGCGAGTGCGAACACCGGGGAGCTGTTTTTT. This codes for CASSVAPLRASANTGELFF.